These 10 T cell receptor beta chains share one sample of origin, sequenced in a study of radiotherapy plus CTLA-4 blockade in lung cancer. Clones were read by immunoSEQ multiplex PCR, and TCRdb kept only the in-frame ones, dropping some. The data contain about 91,000 clones, about two thirds of them singletons. Here the sequenced sample was peripheral blood, taken from a patient treated with radiotherapy plus ipilimumab. Receptors originate from a human donor with non-small cell lung cancer that progressed on radiotherapy plus ipilimumab.

This clone is judged medium-sized. CDR3 loop: CASSLQREVVEQFF. DNA for the CDR3: TGTGCCAGCAGCTTACAGCGGGAGGTGGTTGAGCAGTTCTTC. V is TRBV7-9 and J is TRBJ2-1, with 9 bases matching TRBD2. Trimming cost V 2 bases and J 9 bases; bases outside gene matches: 5. This CDR3 comprises 14 residues. CDR1 SEHNR and CDR2 FQNEAQ come from the germline V gene (reference sequence).

The rearrangement uses TRBV2 and TRBJ2-1; D is possibly TRBD1 or TRBD2 (6 bases each). Germline CDR1 is SNHLY and CDR2 is FYNNEI. V lost 0 bases, J lost 3 bases, and 15 bases lay in between. CDR3 length: 17 residues. DNA of the CDR3: TGTGCCAGCAGTGAAGCGCGCGGGACACTTGACTACAATGAGCAGTTCTTC. Encoded protein: CASSEARGTLDYNEQFF. The whole variable domain, filled in from reference TRBV2 and TRBJ2-1, reads EPEVTQTPSHQVTQMGQEVILRCVPISNHLYFYWYRQILGQKVEFLVSFYNNEISEKSEIFDDQFSVERPDGSNFTLKIRSTKLEDSAMYFCASSEARGTLDYNEQFFGPGTRLTVL.

This chain connects TRBV5-1 to TRBJ2-7, with 8 nucleotides matching TRBD2. The length of the CDR3 is 15 residues. Trimming at V came to 0 bases and at J to 5 bases, leaving 7 bases not matched to a gene. Germline CDR1 reads SGHRS; CDR2 reads YFSETQ. The CDR3 spells CASSLGSGGLNEQYF. The CDR3 bases are TGCGCCAGCAGCTTGGGATCGGGGGGGCTAAACGAGCAGTACTTC.

This clone has only a few counts. The chain uses TRBV5-1 and TRBJ2-6, with D perhaps being TRBD1 or TRBD2 (7 bases each). Trimming removed 9 bases from V and 2 bases from J, with 12 bases in between. There are 14 residues in the CDR3. Germline V lookup: CDR1 SGHRS, CDR2 YFSETQ. Here the CDR3 DNA reads TGCGCCACCAGGGGGGGGACTGGGGCCAACGTCCTGACTTTC. It translates to CATRGGTGANVLTF.

This rearrangement joins TRBV10-2 to TRBJ2-3, with 9 bases aligning to TRBD1. Unmatched junction bases numbered 4, after V lost 6 bases and J lost 6 bases. The CDR3 length is 13 residues. From germline, CDR1 is WSHSY and CDR2 SAAADI. CDR3 nucleotides: TGCGCCAGCAGACAGGGGGCTGGGGATACGCAGTATTTT. This codes for CASRQGAGDTQYF.

The gene calls are TRBV6-1 and TRBJ2-1, with 8 bases that match TRBD2. Germline CDR1 MNHNS, CDR2 SASEGT. The CDR3 length is 14 residues. V was clipped by 10 bases and J by 6 bases; unmatched bases: 11. DNA for the CDR3: TGTGCCACCCGCGGGAGGACTATGGGCAATGAGCAGTTCTTC. It translates to CATRGRTMGNEQFF.

The chain carries TRBV27 and TRBJ2-3, with D maybe TRBD2 (5 bases). The V end was cut by 8 bases, the J end by 1 base, with 13 bases between. The CDR3 sequence is 14 residues long. Germline V gene lookup returns CDR1 MNHEY and CDR2 SMNVEV (reference sequence). CDR3 in amino acids: CASGASPGTDTQYF. CDR3 sequence (DNA): TGTGCCAGCGGAGCTAGCCCGGGCACAGATACGCAGTATTTT.

This chain joins TRBV9 and TRBJ1-3, with D maybe TRBD1 (6 bases). Germline V gene sequence: CDR1 SGDLS, CDR2 YYNGEE. The CDR3 spans 15 residues. Trimming pared 1 base from V and 4 bases from J, leaving 12 bases between. DNA of the CDR3: TGTGCCAGCAGCGTATCAGGGGATCTGGGAAACACCATATATTTT. The encoded protein is CASSVSGDLGNTIYF.

The CDR3 DNA reads as TGTGCCAGCAGTTCATCCTACGAGCAGTACTTC. Translated, it gives CASSSSYEQYF. This rearrangement joins TRBV28 to TRBJ2-7; D is unresolved. V gave up 4 bases and J gave up 1 base, with 2 bases separating them. This CDR3 contains 11 residues. Looked up from germline, CDR1 is MDHEN and CDR2 is SYDVKM.

This chain links TRBV11-3 with TRBJ2-7, with TRBD1 as a possible D gene (7 bases). CDR1 and CDR2 from the germline V gene are SGHNT and YENEEA. The CDR3 is 16 residues long. V was shortened by 5 bases and J by 6 bases, with 23 bases between the two germline ends. CDR3: CASSPGTAEGLGEQYF. CDR3 sequence (DNA): TGTGCCAGCAGCCCTGGGACAGCGGAGGGCCTCGGCGAGCAGTACTTC.